This entry concerns a single T cell receptor beta chain. This may come from a read error, since a much larger clone is one base off. These data originate in a study of T-cell reconstitution after alpha-beta-depleted transplantation in children. The TCRbeta library was prepared with unique molecular identifiers. TCRdb reprocessed the PCR reads via MiXCR and lists one record per CDR3 protein. There are just over 70,000 distinct CDR3 sequences in the sample; 5.5% to 7.5% occur only once, and around 2.5% lies in the top ten. Germline V gene data show CDR1 as SGHKS and CDR2 as YYEKEE (reference sequence). Trimming cost V 1 base and J 1 base; bases outside gene matches: 2. The CDR3 has 15 amino acids.

The sequenced sample was PBMCs from the stem cell graft donor, obtained from the stem cell graft. This rearrangement joins TRBV5-5 to TRBJ2-7, with 10 bases fitting TRBD2. The receptor was isolated from a human donor who donated a stem cell graft to a child with acute lymphoblastic leukemia. In nucleotides, the CDR3 is TGTGCCAGCAGCTTGACTAGCGGGGTTTCCTACGAGCAGTACTTC. Protein: CASSLTSGVSYEQYF.